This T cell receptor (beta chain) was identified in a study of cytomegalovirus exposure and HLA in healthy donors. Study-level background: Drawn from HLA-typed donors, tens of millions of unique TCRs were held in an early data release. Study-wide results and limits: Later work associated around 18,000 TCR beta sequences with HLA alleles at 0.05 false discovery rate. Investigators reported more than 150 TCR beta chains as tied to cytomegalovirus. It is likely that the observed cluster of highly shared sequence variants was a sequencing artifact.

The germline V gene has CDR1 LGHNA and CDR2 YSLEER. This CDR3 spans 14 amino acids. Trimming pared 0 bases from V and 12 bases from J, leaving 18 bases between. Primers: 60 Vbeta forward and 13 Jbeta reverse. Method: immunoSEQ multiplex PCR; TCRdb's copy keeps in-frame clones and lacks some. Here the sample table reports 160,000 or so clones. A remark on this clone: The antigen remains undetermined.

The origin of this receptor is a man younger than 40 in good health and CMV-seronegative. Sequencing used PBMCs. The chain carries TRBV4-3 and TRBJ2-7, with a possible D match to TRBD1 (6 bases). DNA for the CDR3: TGCGCCAGCAGCCAAGACCTACAGGGTGTATATCGGTACTTC. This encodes CASSQDLQGVYRYF.